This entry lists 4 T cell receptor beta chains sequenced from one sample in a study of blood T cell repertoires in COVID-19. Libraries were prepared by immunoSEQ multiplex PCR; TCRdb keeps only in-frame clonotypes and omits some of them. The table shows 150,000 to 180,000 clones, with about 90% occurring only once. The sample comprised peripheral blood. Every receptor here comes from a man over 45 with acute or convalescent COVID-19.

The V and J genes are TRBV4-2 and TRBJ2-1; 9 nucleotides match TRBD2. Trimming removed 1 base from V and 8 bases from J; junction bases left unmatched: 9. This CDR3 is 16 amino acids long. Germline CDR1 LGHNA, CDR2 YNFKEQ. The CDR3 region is CASSQGGGRANDEQFF. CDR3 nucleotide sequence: TGTGCCAGCAGCCAAGGCGGCGGGAGGGCCAACGATGAGCAGTTCTTC.

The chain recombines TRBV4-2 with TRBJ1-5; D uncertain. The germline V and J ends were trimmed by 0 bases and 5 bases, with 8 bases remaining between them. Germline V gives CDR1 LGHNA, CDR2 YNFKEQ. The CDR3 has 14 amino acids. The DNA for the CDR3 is TGTGCCAGCAGCCAAGAGTTCAGGCATCAGCCCCAGCATTTT. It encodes CASSQEFRHQPQHF.

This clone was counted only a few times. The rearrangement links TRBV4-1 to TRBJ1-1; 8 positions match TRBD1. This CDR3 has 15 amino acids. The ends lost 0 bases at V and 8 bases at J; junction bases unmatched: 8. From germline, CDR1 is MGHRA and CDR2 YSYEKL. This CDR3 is CASSQEGQGRSEAFF. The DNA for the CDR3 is TGCGCCAGCAGCCAAGAAGGACAGGGCCGCTCCGAAGCTTTCTTT.

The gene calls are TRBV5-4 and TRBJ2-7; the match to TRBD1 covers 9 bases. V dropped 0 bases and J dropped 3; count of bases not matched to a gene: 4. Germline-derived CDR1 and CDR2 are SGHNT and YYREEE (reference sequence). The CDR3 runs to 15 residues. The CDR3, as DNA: TGTGCCAGCAGCTTGGGGGGACAGGGAAACTACGAGCAGTACTTC. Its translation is CASSLGGQGNYEQYF. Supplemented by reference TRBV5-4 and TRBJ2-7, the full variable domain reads ETGVTQSPTHLIKTRGQQVTLRCSSQSGHNTVSWYQQALGQGPQFIFQYYREEENGRGNFPPRFSGLQFPNYSSELNVNALELDDSALYLCASSLGGQGNYEQYFGPGTRLTVT.